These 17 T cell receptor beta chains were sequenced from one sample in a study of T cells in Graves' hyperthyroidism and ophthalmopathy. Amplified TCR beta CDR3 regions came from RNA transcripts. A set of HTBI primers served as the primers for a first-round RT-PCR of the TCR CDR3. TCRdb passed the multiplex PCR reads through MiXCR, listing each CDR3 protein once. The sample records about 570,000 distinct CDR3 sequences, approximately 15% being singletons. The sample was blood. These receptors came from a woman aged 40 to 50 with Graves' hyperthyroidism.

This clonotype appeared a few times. The CDR3 region is CASTSREDGYTF. DNA of the CDR3: TGTGCCAGCACTTCCAGGGAGGACGGCTACACCTTC. V is TRBV6-1 and J is TRBJ1-2; D possibly corresponds to TRBD1 (5 bases). The CDR3 is made up of 12 amino acids. Germline V CDR1 and CDR2: MNHNS, SASEGT. The V gene lost 7 bases and the J gene lost 8 bases, with 14 bases spanning the gap.

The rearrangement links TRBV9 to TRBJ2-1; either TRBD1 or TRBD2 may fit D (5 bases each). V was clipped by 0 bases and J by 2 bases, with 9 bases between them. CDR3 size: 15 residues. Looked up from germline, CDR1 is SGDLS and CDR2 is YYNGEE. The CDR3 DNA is TGTGCCAGCAGCGTAGGGGGGTTAGCCTACAATGAGCAGTTCTTC. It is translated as CASSVGGLAYNEQFF.

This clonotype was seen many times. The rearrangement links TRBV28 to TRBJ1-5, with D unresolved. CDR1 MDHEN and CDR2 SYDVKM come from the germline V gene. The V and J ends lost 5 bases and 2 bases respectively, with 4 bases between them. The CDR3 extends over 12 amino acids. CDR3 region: CASSTGNQPQHF. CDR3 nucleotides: TGTGCCAGCAGTACGGGCAATCAGCCCCAGCATTTT.

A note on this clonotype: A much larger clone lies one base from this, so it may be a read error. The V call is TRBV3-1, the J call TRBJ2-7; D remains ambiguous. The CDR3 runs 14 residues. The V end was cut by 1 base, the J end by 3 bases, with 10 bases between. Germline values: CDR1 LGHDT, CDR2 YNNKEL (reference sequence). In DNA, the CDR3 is TGTGCCAGCAGCCAAGGTCCTCAATGCTACGAGCAGTACTTC. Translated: CASSQGPQCYEQYF.

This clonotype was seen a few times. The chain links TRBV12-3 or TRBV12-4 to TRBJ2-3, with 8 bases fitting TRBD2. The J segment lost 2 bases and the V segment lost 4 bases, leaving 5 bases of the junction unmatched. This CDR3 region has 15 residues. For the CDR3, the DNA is TGTGCCAGCAGTTCAGCGGGAGACAACACAGATACGCAGTATTTT. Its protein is CASSSAGDNTDTQYF.

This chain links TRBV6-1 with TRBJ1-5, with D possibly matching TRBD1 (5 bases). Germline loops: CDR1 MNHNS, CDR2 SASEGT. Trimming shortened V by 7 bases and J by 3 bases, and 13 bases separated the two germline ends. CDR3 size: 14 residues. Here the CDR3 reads CASKFRDVNQPQHF. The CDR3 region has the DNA TGTGCCAGCAAATTCCGGGACGTCAATCAGCCCCAGCATTTT.

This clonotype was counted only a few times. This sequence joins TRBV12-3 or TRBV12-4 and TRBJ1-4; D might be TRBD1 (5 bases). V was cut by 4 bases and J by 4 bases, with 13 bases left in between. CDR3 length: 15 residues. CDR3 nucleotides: TGTGCCAGCAGTTCTCAGGGATTAGGTAATGAAAAACTGTTTTTT. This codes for CASSSQGLGNEKLFF.

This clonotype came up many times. The CDR3 nucleotides read TGCAGTGCTAACGGAGCGGGAGGGCCTAGGGAGACCCAGTACTTC. Translated, it gives CSANGAGGPRETQYF. The rearrangement joins TRBV20-1 to TRBJ2-5; TRBD2 aligns across 10 bases. CDR1 DFQATT and CDR2 SNEGSKA come from the germline V gene (reference sequence). This CDR3 has 15 amino acids. The V segment lost 4 bases and the J segment 5 bases; nucleotides outside the gene matches: 10.

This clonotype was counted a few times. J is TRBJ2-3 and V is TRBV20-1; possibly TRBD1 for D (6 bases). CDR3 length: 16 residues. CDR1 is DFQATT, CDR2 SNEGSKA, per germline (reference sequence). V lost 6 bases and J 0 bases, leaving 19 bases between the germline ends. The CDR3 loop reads CSARPKTGQSTDTQYF. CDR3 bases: TGCAGTGCCCGACCCAAGACAGGCCAAAGCACAGATACGCAGTATTTT.

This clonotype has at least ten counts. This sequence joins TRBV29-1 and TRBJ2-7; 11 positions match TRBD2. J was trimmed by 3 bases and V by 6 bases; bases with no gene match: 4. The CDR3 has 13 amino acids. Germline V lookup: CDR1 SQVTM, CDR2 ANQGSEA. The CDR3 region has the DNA TGCAGCGTCCGACTAGCGGGAAACTACGAGCAGTACTTC. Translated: CSVRLAGNYEQYF.

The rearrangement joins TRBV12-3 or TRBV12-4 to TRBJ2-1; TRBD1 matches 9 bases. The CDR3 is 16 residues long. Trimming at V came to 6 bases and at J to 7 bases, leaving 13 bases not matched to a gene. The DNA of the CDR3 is TGTGCCAGCAGGAAAGGGGGGGGACAGGGTCGGAATGAGCAGTTCTTC. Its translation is CASRKGGGQGRNEQFF.

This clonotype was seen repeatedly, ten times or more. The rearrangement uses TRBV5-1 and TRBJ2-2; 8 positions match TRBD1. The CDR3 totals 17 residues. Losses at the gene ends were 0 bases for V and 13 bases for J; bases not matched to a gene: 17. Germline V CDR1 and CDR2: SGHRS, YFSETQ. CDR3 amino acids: CASSLAWGQEVGVGLFF. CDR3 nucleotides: TGCGCCAGCAGCTTGGCCTGGGGACAGGAGGTCGGTGTCGGGCTGTTTTTT.

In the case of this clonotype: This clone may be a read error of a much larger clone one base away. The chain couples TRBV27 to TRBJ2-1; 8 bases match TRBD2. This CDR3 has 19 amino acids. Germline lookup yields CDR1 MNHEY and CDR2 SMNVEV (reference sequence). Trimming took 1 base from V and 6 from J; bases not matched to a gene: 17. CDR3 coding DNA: TGTGCCAGCAGTTTATTCCCCTTCCCGACTAGCGCTCAAAGCAATGAGCAGTTCTTC. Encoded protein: CASSLFPFPTSAQSNEQFF.

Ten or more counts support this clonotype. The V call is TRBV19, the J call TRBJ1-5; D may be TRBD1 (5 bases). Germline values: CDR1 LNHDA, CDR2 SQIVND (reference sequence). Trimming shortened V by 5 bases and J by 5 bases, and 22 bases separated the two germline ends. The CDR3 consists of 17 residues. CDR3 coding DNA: TGTGCCAGTAGTCCGTGGGACGGACTAAAGGCCGATCAGCCCCAGCATTTT. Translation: CASSPWDGLKADQPQHF.

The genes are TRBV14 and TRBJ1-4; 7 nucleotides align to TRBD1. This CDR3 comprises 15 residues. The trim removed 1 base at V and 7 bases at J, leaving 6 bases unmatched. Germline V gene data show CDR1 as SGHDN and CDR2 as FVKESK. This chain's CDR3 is CASSQADRRGEKLFF. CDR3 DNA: TGTGCCAGCAGCCAAGCGGACAGGAGGGGTGAAAAACTGTTTTTT. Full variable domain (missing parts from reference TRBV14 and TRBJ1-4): EAGVTQFPSHSVIEKGQTVTLRCDPISGHDNLYWYRRVMGKEIKFLLHFVKESKQDESGMPNNRFLAERTGGTYSTLKVQPAELEDSGVYFCASSQADRRGEKLFFGSGTQLSVL.

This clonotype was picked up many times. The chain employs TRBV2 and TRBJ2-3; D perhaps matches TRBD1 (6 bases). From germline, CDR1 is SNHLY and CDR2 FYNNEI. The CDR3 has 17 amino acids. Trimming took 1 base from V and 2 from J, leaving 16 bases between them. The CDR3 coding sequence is TGTGCCAGCAGTGAAGTTGCGACAGGATCCTCCACAGATACGCAGTATTTT. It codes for CASSEVATGSSTDTQYF.

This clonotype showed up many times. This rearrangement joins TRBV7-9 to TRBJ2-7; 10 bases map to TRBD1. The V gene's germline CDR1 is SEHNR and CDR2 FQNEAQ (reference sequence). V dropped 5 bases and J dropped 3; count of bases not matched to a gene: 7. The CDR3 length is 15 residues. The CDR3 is CASSVTGGPFYEQYF. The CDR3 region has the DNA TGTGCCAGCAGCGTGACAGGGGGCCCCTTCTACGAGCAGTACTTC.